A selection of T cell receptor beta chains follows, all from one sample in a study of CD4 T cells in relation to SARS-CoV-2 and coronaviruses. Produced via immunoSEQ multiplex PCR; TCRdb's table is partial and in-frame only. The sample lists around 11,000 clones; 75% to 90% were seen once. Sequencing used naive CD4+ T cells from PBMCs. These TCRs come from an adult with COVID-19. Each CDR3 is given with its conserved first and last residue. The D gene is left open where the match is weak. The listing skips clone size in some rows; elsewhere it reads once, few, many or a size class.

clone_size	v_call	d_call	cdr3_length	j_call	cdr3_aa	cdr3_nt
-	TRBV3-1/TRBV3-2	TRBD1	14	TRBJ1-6	CASSQDRQNSPLHF	TGTGCCAGCAGCCAGGACAGGCAAAATTCACCCCTCCACTTT
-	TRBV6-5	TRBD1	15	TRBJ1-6	CASTRTGGYNSPLHF	TGTGCCAGCACTCGGACAGGGGGATATAATTCACCCCTCCACTTT
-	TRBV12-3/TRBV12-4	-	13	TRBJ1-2	CASSLSADGGYTF	TGTGCCAGCAGTTTGTCGGCGGACGGAGGCTACACCTTC
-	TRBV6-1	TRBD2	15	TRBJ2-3	CASSVGTSGGDTQYF	TGTGCCAGCAGTGTCGGGACTAGCGGGGGAGATACGCAGTATTTT
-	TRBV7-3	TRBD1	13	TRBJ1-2	CASSLNDREGYTF	TGTGCCAGCAGCTTAAACGACAGGGAAGGCTACACCTTC
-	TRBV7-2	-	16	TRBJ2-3	CASSLARRTLADTQYF	TGTGCCAGCAGCTTAGCGCGTAGAACTCTAGCGGATACGCAGTATTTT
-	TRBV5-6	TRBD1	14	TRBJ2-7	CASSGGDRGREQYF	TGTGCCAGCAGCGGGGGGGACAGGGGGCGCGAGCAGTACTTC
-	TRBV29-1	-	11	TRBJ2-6	CSVSGANVLTF	TGCAGCGTTTCTGGGGCCAACGTCCTGACTTTC
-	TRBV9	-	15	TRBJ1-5	CASSVGQELNQPQHF	TGTGCCAGCAGCGTAGGACAGGAGTTGAATCAGCCCCAGCATTTT
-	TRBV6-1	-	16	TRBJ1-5	CASSERGGGGNQPQHF	TGTGCCAGCAGTGAACGTGGCGGGGGCGGCAATCAGCCCCAGCATTTT
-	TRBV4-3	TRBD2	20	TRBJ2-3	CASSQEGPGGAADITDTQYF	TGCGCCAGCAGCCAAGAGGGTCCCGGGGGGGCGGCCGATATAACAGATACGCAGTATTTT
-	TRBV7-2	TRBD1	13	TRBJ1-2	CASSTMTGAGYTF	TGTGCCAGCAGCACGATGACAGGGGCTGGCTACACCTTC
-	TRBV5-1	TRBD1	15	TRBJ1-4	CASSAQGGTNEKLFF	TGCGCCAGCAGCGCTCAGGGGGGAACTAATGAAAAACTGTTTTTT
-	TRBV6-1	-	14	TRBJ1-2	CASSEIGGRDGYTF	TGTGCCAGCAGTGAAATCGGGGGTAGGGATGGCTACACCTTC
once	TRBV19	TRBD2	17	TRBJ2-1	CASRTTSGGLSYNEQFF	TGTGCCAGTAGGACAACTAGCGGGGGGCTGTCCTACAATGAGCAGTTCTTC
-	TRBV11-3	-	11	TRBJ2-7	CASSLANEQYF	TGTGCCAGCAGCTTGGCGAACGAGCAGTACTTC
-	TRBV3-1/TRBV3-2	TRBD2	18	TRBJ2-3	CASSQDGAGGSYTDTQYF	TGTGCCAGCAGCCAAGATGGAGCGGGGGGATCATACACAGATACGCAGTATTTT
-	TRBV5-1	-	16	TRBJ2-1	CASSLGPGAPYNEQFF	TGCGCCAGCAGCTTAGGGCCGGGGGCACCCTACAATGAGCAGTTCTTC